This entry lists 31 T cell receptor beta chains sequenced from one sample in a study of OX40 agonist ivuxolimab in advanced cancers. Profiled with immunoSEQ multiplex PCR; TCRdb holds only in-frame clones, not every one. This table holds fewer than 100,000 clones, about 86% found once. The sample was CD4+ or CD8+ T cells sorted from blood, taken in a trial of the OX40 agonist ivuxolimab. These receptors all stem from an adult with an advanced solid tumor such as melanoma, head and neck, liver or kidney cancer.

The DNA of the CDR3 is TGTGCCAGCAAGGGGCCGGGGGGAAATTCACCCCTCCACTTT. It codes for CASKGPGGNSPLHF. The chain uses TRBV14 and TRBJ1-6; tentative D call: TRBD1 (5 bases). This CDR3 is built from 14 residues. V was trimmed by 7 bases and J by 7 bases, leaving 14 bases between them. CDR1 is SGHDN and CDR2 is FVKESK in the germline V gene.

As regards this clone: At the DNA level, this CDR3 is encoded by other sequences in the same sample as well. The chain recombines TRBV6-5 with TRBJ2-3; D remains ambiguous. V lost 1 base, J lost 1 base, and 3 bases lay in between. This CDR3 has 13 residues. Germline V gives CDR1 MNHEY, CDR2 SVGAGI. CDR3: CASSYLGTDTQYF. The CDR3 DNA reads as TGTGCCAGCAGTTACTTAGGCACAGATACGCAGTATTTT.

This clone was found once. The V gene is TRBV6-1, the J gene TRBJ2-7; 8 positions match TRBD1. Per germline, CDR1 MNHNS and CDR2 SASEGT. This CDR3 contains 11 residues. Trimming at V came to 7 bases and at J to 6 bases, leaving 2 bases not matched to a gene. CDR3 in DNA: TGTGCCAGCACCGACAGGGGCGAGCAGTACTTC. This sequence encodes CASTDRGEQYF.

The J gene is TRBJ2-3, the V gene TRBV2, with D possibly TRBD1 on 5 matching bases. The CDR3 totals 15 residues. The germline V gene encodes CDR1 SNHLY and CDR2 FYNNEI. The V end was cut by 7 bases, the J end by 2 bases, with 16 bases between. The CDR3 coding sequence is TGTGCCAGCACCCTCCTGGGGCACTACACAGATACGCAGTATTTT. Translated, it gives CASTLLGHYTDTQYF.

V usage is TRBV6-6 and J usage is TRBJ1-3; 7 bases map to TRBD1. The germline V gene has CDR1 MNHNY and CDR2 SVGAGI (reference sequence). This CDR3 comprises 16 residues. The J segment lost 0 bases and the V segment lost 6 bases, leaving 8 bases of the junction unmatched. The CDR3 DNA reads as TGTGCCAGCAGGCCGACAGGGTCGTCCTCTGGAAACACCATATATTTT. The encoded protein is CASRPTGSSSGNTIYF.

The J gene is TRBJ1-5, the V gene TRBV19, with D possibly being TRBD1 (5 bases). CDR1 and CDR2 (germline): LNHDA, SQIVND (reference sequence). The V and J ends lost 6 bases and 5 bases respectively, with 17 bases between them. This CDR3 is 15 amino acids long. CDR3 protein: CASRLSRGPYQPQHF. DNA for the CDR3: TGTGCCAGTAGATTATCGAGGGGTCCGTATCAGCCCCAGCATTTT.

This chain connects TRBV6-5 to TRBJ2-7; D is perhaps TRBD1 (5 bases). This CDR3 has 12 amino acids. Germline CDR1 and CDR2: MNHEY and SVGAGI. Trimming took off 6 bases at V and 5 bases at J, with 11 bases between the two ends. Written as DNA, the CDR3 is TGTGCCAGCAGAAGTCAGGGAAACGAGCAGTACTTC. It encodes CASRSQGNEQYF.

V gene TRBV29-1 combines with J gene TRBJ1-4; D not resolved. CDR3 length equals 13 residues. Looked up from germline, CDR1 is SQVTM and CDR2 is ANQGSEA. V lost 3 bases to trimming and J lost 4 bases, with 9 bases between them. CDR3 sequence (DNA): TGCAGCGTTGAGTCTCGGATTAATGAAAAACTGTTTTTT. Protein product: CSVESRINEKLFF.

The count of this clone is one. This chain joins TRBV7-8 and TRBJ2-7; TRBD1 matches at 7 bases. The V and J ends lost 8 bases and 1 base, in that order; junction bases with no gene match: 8. This CDR3 contains 14 residues. The germline CDR1 and CDR2 sequences are SGHVS and FQNEAQ. This CDR3 is CASRQPGGSYEQYF. CDR3 DNA sequence: TGTGCCAGCCGACAGCCAGGGGGTTCCTACGAGCAGTACTTC. Based on the CDR3 plus reference TRBV7-8 and TRBJ2-7, the full variable domain is GAGVSQSPRYKVAKRGQDVALRCDPISGHVSLFWYQQALGQGPEFLTYFQNEAQLDKSGLPSDRFFAERPEGSVSTLKIQRTQQEDSAVYLCASRQPGGSYEQYFGPGTRLTVT.

The V call is TRBV4-2, the J call TRBJ1-5; no clear D gene. Germline V gives CDR1 LGHNA, CDR2 YNFKEQ. The CDR3 runs 18 residues. V dropped 0 bases and J dropped 0 bases, with 15 bases sitting between them. CDR3 coding DNA: TGTGCCAGCAGCCAAGATTTCTTATCCGGGTCTAGCAATCAGCCCCAGCATTTT. It specifies CASSQDFLSGSSNQPQHF.

The rearrangement links TRBV4-2 to TRBJ2-7; the match to TRBD1 covers 8 bases. This CDR3 has 16 residues. Germline V gene sequence: CDR1 LGHNA, CDR2 YNFKEQ. V shed 0 bases and J 5 bases; nucleotides not matched to a gene: 9. CDR3 region: CASSQEVRDRRHEQYF. Here the CDR3 DNA reads TGTGCCAGCAGCCAAGAGGTCCGGGACAGGAGGCACGAGCAGTACTTC.

The CDR3: CASSFGRGYQETQYF. CDR3 bases: TGTGCCAGCAGTTTTGGCAGGGGGTACCAAGAGACCCAGTACTTC. V usage is TRBV27 and J usage is TRBJ2-5; the match to TRBD1 covers 7 bases. V was pared by 3 bases and J by 0 bases, with 4 bases of the junction left unmatched. The germline V gene has CDR1 MNHEY and CDR2 SMNVEV (reference sequence). The CDR3 is 15 amino acids.

This clone was observed a single time. The V and J genes are TRBV5-6 and TRBJ1-4; D remains ambiguous. The germline V gene encodes CDR1 SGHDT and CDR2 YYEEEE. V dropped 4 bases and J dropped 5 bases, with 24 bases sitting between them. The CDR3 spans 18 residues. The chain's CDR3 is CASSLSGKGRIGNEKLFF. CDR3 DNA: TGTGCCAGCAGCCTCTCCGGGAAGGGAAGAATTGGGAATGAAAAACTGTTTTTT. The variable domain in full, completed from reference TRBV5-6 and TRBJ1-4, reads DAGVTQSPTHLIKTRGQQVTLRCSPKSGHDTVSWYQQALGQGPQFIFQYYEEEERQRGNFPDRFSGHQFPNYSSELNVNALLLGDSALYLCASSLSGKGRIGNEKLFFGSGTQLSVL.

The chain is built from TRBV6-5 and TRBJ2-3; 11 positions match TRBD2. V lost 6 bases, J lost 5 bases, and 7 bases stayed unmatched. The germline V gene has CDR1 MNHEY and CDR2 SVGAGI. The CDR3 contains 15 residues. As DNA, the CDR3 is TGTGCCAGCAGCCTCACTAGCGGGAGACGAGATACGCAGTATTTT. Translating it yields CASSLTSGRRDTQYF.

This chain links TRBV7-9 with TRBJ2-6; D call uncertain. The CDR3 spans 15 residues. CDR1 SEHNR and CDR2 FQNEAQ come from the germline V gene (reference sequence). V lost 2 bases and J 1 base, leaving 6 bases between the germline ends. The CDR3 sequence is CASSLTTSGANVLTF. The CDR3 DNA follows: TGTGCCAGCAGCTTAACAACTTCTGGGGCCAACGTCCTGACTTTC.

The chain couples TRBV7-2 to TRBJ2-2; D gene uncertain. CDR3 length equals 13 residues. Between the trimmed V and J ends, which lost 4 bases and 2 bases, there was a span of 5 bases. Germline CDR1 SGHTA, CDR2 FQGNSA. This chain's CDR3 is CASSSYNTGELFF. The CDR3 bases are TGTGCCAGCAGCTCTTACAACACCGGGGAGCTGTTTTTT. Supplemented by reference TRBV7-2 and TRBJ2-2, the full variable domain reads GAGVSQSPSNKVTEKGKDVELRCDPISGHTALYWYRQSLGQGLEFLIYFQGNSAPDKSGLPSDRFSAERTGGSVSTLTIQRTQQEDSAVYLCASSSYNTGELFFGEGSRLTVL.

A few counts support this clone. This chain uses TRBV6-6 with TRBJ1-5; 9 positions match TRBD1. The CDR3 has 15 residues. Unmatched junction bases numbered 3, after V lost 0 bases and J lost 6 bases. CDR1 is MNHNY, CDR2 SVGAGI, per germline (reference sequence). The CDR3 here is CASSYSRDRAQPQHF. CDR3 bases: TGTGCCAGCAGTTACTCGAGGGACAGGGCTCAGCCCCAGCATTTT.

This clone came up once. The rearrangement joins TRBV6-5 to TRBJ2-1, with TRBD1 as a possible D gene (6 bases). The germline V gene encodes CDR1 MNHEY and CDR2 SVGAGI. The CDR3 runs to 14 residues. V was shortened by 8 bases and J by 4 bases, with 15 bases between the two germline ends. The CDR3 loop is CASWTGTRYNEQFF. The CDR3 nucleotides read TGTGCCAGCTGGACCGGGACAAGATACAATGAGCAGTTCTTC.

This clone has a single count. This sequence joins TRBV29-1 and TRBJ1-3; 7 bases are shared with TRBD1. The CDR3 totals 14 residues. V was clipped by 4 bases and J by 1 base; unmatched bases: 4. The germline CDR1 and CDR2 sequences are SQVTM and ANQGSEA. This CDR3 is CSVAPGGSGNTIYF. CDR3 DNA: TGCAGCGTTGCTCCAGGGGGGTCTGGAAACACCATATATTTT.

Note on this clone: Other DNA sequences of this sample code for an identical CDR3. The genes are TRBV19 and TRBJ2-3; 9 nucleotides match TRBD2. The CDR3 runs 14 residues. V shed 2 bases, J shed 3 bases, and the junction held 0 bases outside the gene matches. Germline V gene data show CDR1 as LNHDA and CDR2 as SQIVND (reference sequence). The CDR3 DNA reads TGTGCCAGTAGTATAACTAGCGGGACAGATACGCAGTATTTT. Translation: CASSITSGTDTQYF. The complete variable domain, with remaining parts taken from reference TRBV19 and TRBJ2-3, reads DGGITQSPKYLFRKEGQNVTLSCEQNLNHDAMYWYRQDPGQGLRLIYYSQIVNDFQKGDIAEGYSVSREKKESFPLTVTSAQKNPTAFYLCASSITSGTDTQYFGPGTRLTVL.

This chain uses TRBV4-2 with TRBJ2-3; the D gene is possibly TRBD1 (7 bases). CDR1 is LGHNA, CDR2 YNFKEQ, per germline. V shed 1 base and J shed 1 base, with 12 bases lying between them. The CDR3 covers 16 residues. The chain's CDR3 is CASSQVRRGRTDTQYF. The CDR3 region has the DNA TGTGCCAGCAGCCAAGTCCGGAGGGGGCGCACAGATACGCAGTATTTT.

The chain carries TRBV5-1 and TRBJ2-5, with 13 nucleotides matching TRBD2. This CDR3 has 15 amino acids. CDR1 and CDR2 from the germline V gene are SGHRS and YFSETQ. J gave up 4 bases and V 4 bases, and 4 bases lay outside the gene matches. DNA of the CDR3: TGCGCCAGCAGCGGACTAGCGGGAGCGGGAGAGACCCAGTACTTC. This sequence encodes CASSGLAGAGETQYF.

This clone was detected only once. The V and J genes are TRBV7-9 and TRBJ1-3, with D possibly being TRBD1 (6 bases). The CDR3 loop spans 13 amino acids. The germline gives CDR1 SEHNR, CDR2 FQNEAQ (reference sequence). Trimming stripped 10 bases from V and 1 base from J, with 11 bases between. CDR3 sequence (DNA): TGTGCCACCACCAGGGGTTCTGGAAACACCATATATTTT. This sequence encodes CATTRGSGNTIYF. Complete variable domain (other parts from reference TRBV7-9 and TRBJ1-3): DTGVSQNPRHKITKRGQNVTFRCDPISEHNRLYWYRQTLGQGPEFLTYFQNEAQLEKSRLLSDRFSAERPKGSFSTLEIQRTEQGDSAMYLCATTRGSGNTIYFGEGSWLTVV.

The chain recombines TRBV10-3 with TRBJ1-5; D may be TRBD1 (5 bases). Germline V lookup: CDR1 ENHRY, CDR2 SYGVKD. The CDR3 runs to 13 residues. V lost 5 bases and J 7 bases, leaving 12 bases between the germline ends. CDR3 sequence reads: CAISSRDLQPQHF. The CDR3 nucleotides read TGTGCCATCAGTTCTCGGGACCTCCAGCCCCAGCATTTT.

This clone was counted once. The CDR3 DNA follows: TGTGCCAGCAGGCTCTCCGGGACAGGATCGAACTATGGCTACACCTTC. Protein sequence: CASRLSGTGSNYGYTF. The chain is built from TRBV5-4 and TRBJ1-2, with 8 bases identical to TRBD1. V lost 5 bases and J lost 2; bases outside the gene matches: 11. CDR1 is SGHNT, CDR2 YYREEE, per germline (reference sequence). The CDR3 is 16 residues long. The variable domain in full, completed from reference TRBV5-4 and TRBJ1-2, reads ETGVTQSPTHLIKTRGQQVTLRCSSQSGHNTVSWYQQALGQGPQFIFQYYREEENGRGNFPPRFSGLQFPNYSSELNVNALELDDSALYLCASRLSGTGSNYGYTFGSGTRLTVV.

This sequence joins TRBV4-2 and TRBJ1-6, with unresolved D. The V and J ends lost 8 bases and 4 bases respectively, with 12 bases between them. The CDR3 length is 14 residues. CDR1 and CDR2 from the germline V gene are LGHNA and YNFKEQ. The CDR3: CASGPGDYNSPLHF. The CDR3 DNA reads as TGTGCCAGCGGTCCTGGCGATTATAATTCACCCCTCCACTTT.

The CDR3 DNA is TGTGCCAGCAGTGAACCAGGGGGGGGAAAAGAGACCCAGTACTTC. It yields the protein CASSEPGGGKETQYF. V usage is TRBV2 and J usage is TRBJ2-5; TRBD1 or TRBD2 may be the D gene (7 bases each). Germline CDR1 SNHLY, CDR2 FYNNEI. Trimming stripped 2 bases from V and 3 bases from J, with 13 bases between. The CDR3 is 15 residues long.

This clone was found once. The chain recombines TRBV28 with TRBJ2-5, with TRBD1 identical over 9 bases. V was clipped by 4 bases and J by 2 bases; unmatched bases: 8. Germline V lookup: CDR1 MDHEN, CDR2 SYDVKM. This CDR3 has 16 amino acids. Written as DNA, the CDR3 is TGTGCCAGCAGTTCACAGGGGGCAAGGGGGCAAGAGACCCAGTACTTC. This translates into CASSSQGARGQETQYF.

CDR3 DNA: TGTGCCAGCAGCCCATGGACCGGGGTGGATACGCAGTATTTT. Its protein product is CASSPWTGVDTQYF. The chain has TRBV21-1 and TRBJ2-3; TRBD2, the table's D call, lacks a check against the DNA. TRBV21-1 is a pseudogene. The CDR3 totals 14 residues.

The chain uses TRBV18 and TRBJ1-4, with D unclear. Germline V gene sequence: CDR1 KGHSH, CDR2 LQKENI. V lost 3 bases, J lost 2 bases, and 10 bases lay in between. This CDR3 comprises 15 residues. The CDR3 DNA sequence: TGTGCCAGCTCACCGCTGGGGAGGACTAATGAAAAACTGTTTTTT. Residues: CASSPLGRTNEKLFF.

The V gene is TRBV5-1, the J gene TRBJ2-2; D may be TRBD1 (6 bases). The CDR3 extends over 15 amino acids. Between the trimmed V and J ends, which lost 7 bases and 5 bases, there was a span of 18 bases. Germline loops: CDR1 SGHRS, CDR2 YFSETQ. The CDR3 here is CASEQGSARTGELFF. CDR3 bases: TGCGCCAGCGAACAGGGATCGGCGAGGACCGGGGAGCTGTTTTTT. Full variable domain (missing parts from reference TRBV5-1 and TRBJ2-2): KAGVTQTPRYLIKTRGQQVTLSCSPISGHRSVSWYQQTPGQGLQFLFEYFSETQRNKGNFPGRFSGRQFSNSRSEMNVSTLELGDSALYLCASEQGSARTGELFFGEGSRLTVL.